What follows are 17 T cell receptor beta chains derived from one specimen sequenced in a study of CD8 T cells in Susac syndrome. Random hexamers were used to reverse transcribe an amount of about 0.45 to 1 ug RNA. TCRdb processed the immunoSEQ multiplex PCR reads anew with MiXCR; each CDR3 protein has one entry. The table includes about 100,000 distinct CDR3 sequences, 95% detected once. Sequencing input: CD8+ T cells from PBMCs. The receptor source for this set is a human donor with Susac syndrome.

This clonotype is a singleton in its sample. CDR3 in DNA: TGTGCCAGCAGCGCGCAAACTGGGGGGACTGAAGCTTTCTTT. Translation: CASSAQTGGTEAFF. The rearrangement joins TRBV14 to TRBJ1-1; tentatively, D is TRBD1 (5 bases). CDR3 length: 14 amino acids. Trimming left V 5 bases short and J 5 bases short, with 15 bases between. Germline V gene sequence: CDR1 SGHDN, CDR2 FVKESK. The complete variable domain, with remaining parts taken from reference TRBV14 and TRBJ1-1, reads EAGVTQFPSHSVIEKGQTVTLRCDPISGHDNLYWYRRVMGKEIKFLLHFVKESKQDESGMPNNRFLAERTGGTYSTLKVQPAELEDSGVYFCASSAQTGGTEAFFGQGTRLTVV.

The chain couples TRBV29-1 to TRBJ1-5; weak D call: TRBD1 (5 bases). CDR1 is SQVTM and CDR2 is ANQGSEA in the germline V gene. V was trimmed by 6 bases and J by 0 bases, leaving 9 bases between them. CDR3 length: 13 amino acids. The CDR3 region has the DNA TGCAGCGTGTTACAGGATAGCAATCAGCCCCAGCATTTT. It specifies CSVLQDSNQPQHF.

This chain uses TRBV28 with TRBJ2-3; D is tentatively TRBD1 or TRBD2 (6 bases each). The CDR3 sequence is 15 residues long. Germline V gene data show CDR1 as MDHEN and CDR2 as SYDVKM. Trimming took 8 bases from V and 1 from J, leaving 16 bases between them. In DNA form, the CDR3 reads TGTGCCAGCTCCGGGGGCGGTCTACGCACAGATACGCAGTATTTT. The encoded protein is CASSGGGLRTDTQYF.

The genes are TRBV7-9 and TRBJ1-1; unclear D gene. V lost 5 bases and J 3 bases, leaving 1 base between the germline ends. The CDR3 contains 10 residues. Germline lookup yields CDR1 SEHNR and CDR2 FQNEAQ (reference sequence). CDR3 sequence (DNA): TGTGCCAGCAGCCACACTGAAGCTTTCTTT. Protein sequence: CASSHTEAFF.

CDR3 nucleotide sequence: TGCAGTGTCCGGACAGGGGGACTCGGGGAGCAGTACTTC. Its translation is CSVRTGGLGEQYF. The chain employs TRBV20-1 and TRBJ2-7, with 10 bases matching TRBD1. With V trimmed by 7 bases and J by 7 bases, 10 bases remained unmatched. In germline, CDR1 is DFQATT, CDR2 SNEGSKA (reference sequence). The CDR3 consists of 13 residues.

V gene TRBV29-1 combines with J gene TRBJ2-1; 9 bases fit TRBD2. The CDR3 covers 14 residues. Germline trimming cut 4 bases from V and 5 bases from J; bases unmatched to any gene: 6. From germline, CDR1 is SQVTM and CDR2 ANQGSEA. For the CDR3, the DNA is TGCAGCGTTGCGGGGCTAGCGGGGAACAATGAGCAGTTCTTC. Translating gives CSVAGLAGNNEQFF.

The chain couples TRBV29-1 to TRBJ1-1, with a tentative D call TRBD1 (5 bases). The CDR3 loop spans 12 amino acids. Trimming removed 4 bases from V and 7 bases from J, with 13 bases in between. CDR1 and CDR2 (germline): SQVTM, ANQGSEA. The CDR3 nucleotides read TGCAGCGTTGTCTCAGGGATAGATGAAGCTTTCTTT. As protein: CSVVSGIDEAFF.

This chain links TRBV5-1 with TRBJ1-2, with a tentative D call TRBD1 (5 bases). Germline values: CDR1 SGHRS, CDR2 YFSETQ. V lost 1 base, J lost 2 bases, and 18 bases lay in between. The CDR3 contains 17 residues. The CDR3 loop is CASSLPLAGRENYGYTF. The CDR3 bases are TGCGCCAGCAGCTTGCCCCTCGCGGGACGGGAGAACTATGGCTACACCTTC.

The CDR3 reads CASSPGRPGETQYF. The DNA for the CDR3 is TGTGCCAGCAGCCCGGGACGGCCGGGGGAGACCCAGTACTTC. The chain has TRBV7-3 and TRBJ2-5; perhaps D is TRBD1 or TRBD2 (5 bases each). The CDR3 is 14 amino acids. Germline V gene data show CDR1 as SGHTA and CDR2 as FQGTGA. Trimming removed 5 bases at V and 5 bases at J, with 15 bases between.

This chain links TRBV9 with TRBJ2-5, with D unresolved. V gave up 3 bases and J gave up 5 bases, with 11 bases separating them. The germline V gene has CDR1 SGDLS and CDR2 YYNGEE. The CDR3 spans 13 residues. The CDR3 nucleotides read TGTGCCAGCAGCGGACCTACCGGGGAGACCCAGTACTTC. It specifies CASSGPTGETQYF.

The chain combines TRBV12-3 or TRBV12-4 with TRBJ1-2, with 7 bases that match TRBD1. V lost 11 bases and J lost 8; bases outside the gene matches: 14. The CDR3 is 13 amino acids. CDR3 amino acids: CAVIGQVSRGYTF. The CDR3 nucleotides read TGTGCCGTAATTGGACAGGTATCTCGGGGCTACACCTTC.

V and J are TRBV20-1 and TRBJ2-7; 10 bases agree with TRBD2. The CDR3 totals 14 residues. CDR1 is DFQATT and CDR2 is SNEGSKA in the germline V gene (reference sequence). The trim removed 0 bases at V and 3 bases at J, leaving 2 bases unmatched. CDR3 in amino acids: CSARDLAGVYEQYF. The DNA for the CDR3 is TGCAGTGCTAGAGACCTAGCGGGAGTCTACGAGCAGTACTTC.

The V and J genes are TRBV10-3 and TRBJ1-5; D is uncertain. Germline CDR1 is ENHRY and CDR2 is SYGVKD. V was cut by 3 bases and J by 1 base, with 10 bases left in between. The CDR3 length is 15 residues. This CDR3 reads CAISEDGPSNQPQHF. The CDR3 region has the DNA TGTGCCATCAGTGAAGATGGCCCCAGCAATCAGCCCCAGCATTTT.

This chain joins TRBV6-6 and TRBJ1-1; D gene ambiguous. This CDR3 comprises 14 residues. CDR1 is MNHNY, CDR2 SVGAGI, per germline (reference sequence). Trimming took 6 bases from V and 1 from J, leaving 12 bases between them. CDR3 region: CASSRPIENTEAFF. The DNA for the CDR3 is TGTGCCAGCAGCCGCCCGATAGAGAACACTGAAGCTTTCTTT.

This chain joins TRBV30 and TRBJ2-7; D perhaps matches TRBD1 (6 bases). From germline, CDR1 is GTSNPN and CDR2 SVGIG (reference sequence). The CDR3 sequence is 11 residues long. The CDR3 DNA reads as TGTGGTAAGGCAGGGGCTGACGAGCAGTACTTC. As protein: CGKAGADEQYF.

This clonotype was picked up one time. The V gene is TRBV6-5, the J gene TRBJ2-7, with D possibly being TRBD2 (6 bases). V shed 10 bases and J shed 0 bases, with 19 bases lying between them. This CDR3 region has 15 residues. Germline values: CDR1 MNHEY, CDR2 SVGAGI. The CDR3 reads CATTRPGASSYEQYF. For the CDR3, the DNA is TGTGCCACCACACGACCGGGAGCGAGCTCCTACGAGCAGTACTTC.

This chain links TRBV20-1 with TRBJ1-3; no definite D call. Germline lookup yields CDR1 DFQATT and CDR2 SNEGSKA (reference sequence). The CDR3 spans 14 residues. The V gene lost 1 base and the J gene lost 0 bases, with 7 bases spanning the gap. The CDR3: CSARGTVSGNTIYF. The CDR3 DNA sequence: TGCAGTGCTAGAGGGACGGTCTCTGGAAACACCATATATTTT.